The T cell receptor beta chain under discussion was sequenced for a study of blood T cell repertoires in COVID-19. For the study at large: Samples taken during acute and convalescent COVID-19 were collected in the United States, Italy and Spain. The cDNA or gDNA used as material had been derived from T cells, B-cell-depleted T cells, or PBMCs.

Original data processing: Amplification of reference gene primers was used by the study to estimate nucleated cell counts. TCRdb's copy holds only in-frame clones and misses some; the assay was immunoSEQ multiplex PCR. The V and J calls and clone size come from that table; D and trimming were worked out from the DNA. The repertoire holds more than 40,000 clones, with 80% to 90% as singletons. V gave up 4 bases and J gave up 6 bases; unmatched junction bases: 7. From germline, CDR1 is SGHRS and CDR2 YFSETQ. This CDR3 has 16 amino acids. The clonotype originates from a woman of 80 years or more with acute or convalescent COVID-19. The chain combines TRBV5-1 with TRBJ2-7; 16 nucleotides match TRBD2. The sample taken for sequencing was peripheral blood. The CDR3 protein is CASSLGTSGGAFEQYF. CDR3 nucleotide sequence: TGCGCCAGCAGCCTAGGGACTAGCGGGGGGGCCTTCGAGCAGTACTTC.